Listed below are T cell receptor beta chains from one sample, sequenced in a study of patients and donors after allogeneic stem cell transplantation. Each CDR3 protein gets one entry after TCRdb re-called the RT-PCR reads with MiXCR. This sample has hundreds of thousands of distinct CDR3 sequences, with about a sixth found just once. Sequencing was performed on blood, either unsorted or a sorted T cell fraction (not recorded which). The receptors were sampled from a human donor who was either an allogeneic HSCT recipient or a stem cell or donor lymphocyte infusion donor (not recorded which). It is not recorded whose cells these are; they may come from a transplant donor. Each CDR3 is given with its conserved first and last residue. A D gene is named only where the DNA matches it firmly. Some rows have no size entry. The others give once, few or many, or a class for an expanded clone.

>TRBJ1-1|TRBV4-3|TRBD1|-
CASSRVTGDGTEAFF
TGCGCCAGCAGCCGAGTAACAGGGGACGGTACTGAAGCTTTCTTT
>TRBJ2-5|TRBV6-2/TRBV6-3|-|-
CASSPLIAETQYF
TGTGCCAGCAGTCCCCTTATTGCGGAGACCCAGTACTTC
>TRBJ1-6|TRBV7-9|TRBD1|-
CASSRNTGGGNSPLHF
TGTGCCAGCAGCCGAAATACAGGGGGTGGCAATTCACCCCTCCACTTT
>TRBJ2-3|TRBV6-2/TRBV6-3|-|few
CASSRVTDTQYF
TGTGCCAGCAGCCGCGTCACAGATACGCAGTATTTT
>TRBJ2-3|TRBV29-1|-|many
CSVERKLTDTQYF
TGCAGCGTTGAGAGAAAACTCACAGATACGCAGTATTTT
>TRBJ2-7|TRBV5-6|TRBD1|-
CASRRDRSYEQYF
TGTGCCAGCAGACGGGACAGATCTTACGAGCAGTACTTC
>TRBJ1-2|TRBV6-1|-|-
CASSRTLSYGYTF
TGTGCCAGCAGCCGGACCCTTTCTTATGGCTACACCTTC
>TRBJ2-1|TRBV24-1|TRBD1|many
CATSDLGTGAYNEQFF
TGTGCCACCAGTGACCTCGGGACAGGGGCCTACAATGAGCAGTTCTTC
>TRBJ1-5|TRBV6-5|-|few
CASSYWRQDNQPQHF
TGTGCCAGCAGTTACTGGCGACAAGACAATCAGCCCCAGCATTTT
>TRBJ2-7|TRBV6-5|-|-
CASSYVLGAEQYF
TGTGCCAGCAGTTACGTCCTAGGGGCCGAGCAGTACTTC
>TRBJ2-7|TRBV12-3/TRBV12-4|-|-
CASKRRWAEQYF
TGTGCCAGCAAACGGCGGTGGGCCGAGCAGTACTTC
>TRBJ2-2|TRBV11-2|-|few
CASSFIAEKNTGELFF
TGTGCCAGCAGCTTTATAGCGGAGAAGAACACCGGGGAGCTGTTTTTT
>TRBJ1-6|TRBV7-9|TRBD1|-
CASSSDRGSPLHF
TGTGCCAGCAGCTCGGACAGGGGTTCACCCCTCCACTTT
>TRBJ1-5|TRBV4-1|TRBD1|-
CASSPPTGVNQPQHF
TGCGCCAGCAGCCCTCCGACAGGGGTTAATCAGCCCCAGCATTTT
>TRBJ2-2|TRBV12-3/TRBV12-4|-|-
CASSLFQNTGELFF
TGTGCCAGCAGTTTATTCCAGAACACCGGGGAGCTGTTTTTT
>TRBJ1-4|TRBV5-1|-|many
CASSFMGTNEKLFF
TGCGCCAGCAGCTTCATGGGGACTAATGAAAAACTGTTTTTT
>TRBJ2-7|TRBV25-1|-|few
CASSDPTPAYEQYF
TGTGCCAGCAGTGACCCCACCCCGGCCTACGAGCAGTACTTC
>TRBJ2-1|TRBV6-1|-|few
CASIQAGGSYNEQFF
TGTGCCAGCATCCAGGCCGGGGGCTCCTACAATGAGCAGTTCTTC
>TRBJ2-7|TRBV18|TRBD1|few
CASSLLGQGSYEQYF
TGTGCCAGCTCACTCCTCGGACAGGGCTCCTACGAGCAGTACTTC
>TRBJ2-1|TRBV6-2/TRBV6-3|-|few
CASSPRITYNEQFF
TGTGCCAGCAGTCCACGGATAACCTACAATGAGCAGTTCTTC
>TRBJ1-2|TRBV4-1|TRBD1|-
CASSQDGTGYGYTF
TGCGCCAGCAGCCAAGATGGGACAGGTTATGGCTACACCTTC
>TRBJ1-5|TRBV30|-|-
CAWSKGLSNQPQHF
TGTGCCTGGAGTAAGGGCTTGAGCAATCAGCCCCAGCATTTT
>TRBJ2-7|TRBV11-2|TRBD2|-
CASSFFLAGDYEQYF
TGTGCCAGCAGCTTTTTCCTAGCGGGAGACTACGAGCAGTACTTC
>TRBJ1-1|TRBV19|-|-
CASSKPRQDTEAFF
TGTGCCAGTAGTAAACCACGACAAGACACTGAAGCTTTCTTT
>TRBJ2-3|TRBV20-1|-|few
CSARSGPSTDTQYF
TGCAGTGCTAGGAGTGGACCCAGCACAGATACGCAGTATTTT
>TRBJ1-2|TRBV7-9|TRBD1|few
CASSLDRRPDNYGYTF
TGTGCCAGCAGCCTGGACAGGAGACCTGATAACTATGGCTACACCTTC
>TRBJ2-1|TRBV7-2|TRBD2|few
CASSLRTGGPRSEQFF
TGTGCCAGCAGCTTAAGGACGGGGGGGCCGCGGAGTGAGCAGTTCTTC
>TRBJ1-5|TRBV20-1|TRBD1|many
CSAYRGRQPQHF
TGCAGTGCTTACAGGGGAAGGCAGCCCCAGCATTTT
>TRBJ2-2|TRBV29-1|-|-
CSASQGRSTGELFF
TGCAGCGCAAGCCAGGGAAGGAGCACCGGGGAGCTGTTTTTT
>TRBJ1-1|TRBV20-1|-|few
CSASGTGTRGTEAFF
TGCAGTGCTAGTGGGACCGGGACCCGTGGCACTGAAGCTTTCTTT
>TRBJ2-7|TRBV3-1|-|many
CASSRTRTSSYEQYF
TGTGCCAGCAGCCGGACCCGAACCTCTTCCTACGAGCAGTACTTC
>TRBJ1-3|TRBV20-1|-|few
CSARFLSSGNTIYF
TGCAGTGCTAGATTTCTGAGCTCTGGAAACACCATATATTTT
>TRBJ2-7|TRBV7-9|TRBD2|-
CASSTGLAGGYYEQYF
TGTGCCAGCAGCACCGGACTAGCGGGAGGGTACTACGAGCAGTACTTC
>TRBJ2-1|TRBV29-1|-|many
CSVEEGRDGNYNEQFF
TGCAGCGTTGAAGAGGGGCGGGACGGTAACTACAATGAGCAGTTCTTC
>TRBJ2-2|TRBV7-8|TRBD2|few
CASSTRPSGSFTGELFF
TGTGCCAGCAGCACTCGGCCTAGCGGGTCGTTCACCGGGGAGCTGTTTTTT
>TRBJ1-2|TRBV20-1|TRBD1|-
CSASGAGGLSGYTF
TGCAGTGCTAGTGGGGCAGGGGGGTTGAGCGGCTACACCTTC
>TRBJ2-3|TRBV5-1|TRBD1|many
CASSRGQPTDTQYF
TGCGCCAGCAGCCGGGGACAGCCCACAGATACGCAGTATTTT
>TRBJ1-6|TRBV2|TRBD1|few
CASSSRQGNSPLHF
TGTGCCAGCAGTTCTAGACAGGGAAATTCACCCCTCCACTTT
>TRBJ2-5|TRBV19|-|few
CASSVGPLGDQYF
TGTGCCAGTAGTGTAGGGCCTTTAGGGGACCAGTACTTC
>TRBJ1-1|TRBV5-1|-|many
CASSAGTFGNTEAFF
TGCGCCAGCAGCGCAGGGACGTTTGGGAACACTGAAGCTTTCTTT